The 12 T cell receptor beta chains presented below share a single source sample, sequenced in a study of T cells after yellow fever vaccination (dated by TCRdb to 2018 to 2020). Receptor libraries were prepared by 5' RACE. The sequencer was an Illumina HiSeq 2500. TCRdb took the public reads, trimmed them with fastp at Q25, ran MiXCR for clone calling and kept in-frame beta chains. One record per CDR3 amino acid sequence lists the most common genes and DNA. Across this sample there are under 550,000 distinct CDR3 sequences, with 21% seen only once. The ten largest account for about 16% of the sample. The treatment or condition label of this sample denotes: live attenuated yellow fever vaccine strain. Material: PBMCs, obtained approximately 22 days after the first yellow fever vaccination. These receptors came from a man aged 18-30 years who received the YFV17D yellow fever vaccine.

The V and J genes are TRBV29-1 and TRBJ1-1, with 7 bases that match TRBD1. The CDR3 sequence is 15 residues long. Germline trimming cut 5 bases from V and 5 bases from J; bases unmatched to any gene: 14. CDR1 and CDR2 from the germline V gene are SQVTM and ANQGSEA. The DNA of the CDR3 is TGCAGCGTTTACGGACAGGCGGGGGGTAGGACTGAAGCTTTCTTT. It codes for CSVYGQAGGRTEAFF.

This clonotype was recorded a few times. The CDR3 nucleotides read TGTGCCACCAGTGAACTCGGGACAGCATCCTACAATGAGCAGTTCTTC. It encodes CATSELGTASYNEQFF. The chain couples TRBV24-1 to TRBJ2-1, with TRBD1 identical over 7 bases. V lost 4 bases and J lost 1; bases outside the gene matches: 6. This CDR3 region has 16 residues. CDR1 is KGHDR, CDR2 SFDVKD, per germline.

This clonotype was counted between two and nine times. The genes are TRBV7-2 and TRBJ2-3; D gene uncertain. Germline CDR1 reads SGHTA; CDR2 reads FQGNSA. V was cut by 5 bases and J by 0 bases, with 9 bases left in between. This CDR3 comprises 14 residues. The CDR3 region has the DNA TGTGCCAGCAGCCCAGCCCCTAGCACAGATACGCAGTATTTT. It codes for CASSPAPSTDTQYF. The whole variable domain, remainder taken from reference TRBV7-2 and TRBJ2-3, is GAGVSQSPSNKVTEKGKDVELRCDPISGHTALYWYRQSLGQGLEFLIYFQGNSAPDKSGLPSDRFSAERTGGSVSTLTIQRTQQEDSAVYLCASSPAPSTDTQYFGPGTRLTVL.

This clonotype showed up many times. The CDR3 nucleotides are TGTGCCAGCAGTGCTTGGACAGGGGGCTACGAGCAGTACTTC. Translation: CASSAWTGGYEQYF. V usage is TRBV2 and J usage is TRBJ2-7; 10 bases agree with TRBD1. Germline V gene sequence: CDR1 SNHLY, CDR2 FYNNEI. The CDR3 has 14 amino acids. The junction had 3 bases not matched to a gene; V was cut back by 4 bases and J by 3 bases. Drawing the rest from reference TRBV2 and TRBJ2-7, the complete variable domain is EPEVTQTPSHQVTQMGQEVILRCVPISNHLYFYWYRQILGQKVEFLVSFYNNEISEKSEIFDDQFSVERPDGSNFTLKIRSTKLEDSAMYFCASSAWTGGYEQYFGPGTRLTVT.

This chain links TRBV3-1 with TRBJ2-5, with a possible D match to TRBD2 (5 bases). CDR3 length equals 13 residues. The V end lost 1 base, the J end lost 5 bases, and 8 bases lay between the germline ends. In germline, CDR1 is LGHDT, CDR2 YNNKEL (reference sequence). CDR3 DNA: TGTGCCAGCAGCCAAGCCGGGATGGAGACCCAGTACTTC. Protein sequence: CASSQAGMETQYF.

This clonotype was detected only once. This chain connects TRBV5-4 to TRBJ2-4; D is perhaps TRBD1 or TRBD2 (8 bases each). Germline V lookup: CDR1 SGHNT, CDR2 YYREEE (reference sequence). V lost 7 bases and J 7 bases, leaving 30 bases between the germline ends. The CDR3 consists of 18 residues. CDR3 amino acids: CASHREGQARSDRNIQYF. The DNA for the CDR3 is TGTGCCAGCCACCGGGAGGGACAGGCCCGCTCCGATCGTAACATTCAGTACTTC.

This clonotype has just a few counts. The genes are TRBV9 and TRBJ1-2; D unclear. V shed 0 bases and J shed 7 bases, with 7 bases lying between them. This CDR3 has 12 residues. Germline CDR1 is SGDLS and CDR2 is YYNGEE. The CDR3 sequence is CASSVVGGGYTF. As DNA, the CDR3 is TGTGCCAGCAGCGTAGTGGGTGGTGGCTACACCTTC. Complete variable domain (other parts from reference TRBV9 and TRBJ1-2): DSGVTQTPKHLITATGQRVTLRCSPRSGDLSVYWYQQSLDQGLQFLIQYYNGEERAKGNILERFSAQQFPDLHSELNLSSLELGDSALYFCASSVVGGGYTFGSGTRLTVV.

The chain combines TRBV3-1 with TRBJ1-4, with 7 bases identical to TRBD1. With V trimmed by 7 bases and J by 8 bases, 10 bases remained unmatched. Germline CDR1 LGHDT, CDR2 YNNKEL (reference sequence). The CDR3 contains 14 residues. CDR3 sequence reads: CASTYTGTDEKLFF. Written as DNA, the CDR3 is TGTGCCAGCACCTACACCGGGACAGACGAAAAACTGTTTTTT.

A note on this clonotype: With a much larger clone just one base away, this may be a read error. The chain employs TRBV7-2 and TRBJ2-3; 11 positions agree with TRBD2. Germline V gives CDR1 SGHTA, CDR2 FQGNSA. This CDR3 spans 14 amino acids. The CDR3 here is CASSLNSGGDTQCF. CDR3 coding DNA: TGTGCCAGCAGCTTAAATAGCGGGGGGGATACGCAGTGTTTT.

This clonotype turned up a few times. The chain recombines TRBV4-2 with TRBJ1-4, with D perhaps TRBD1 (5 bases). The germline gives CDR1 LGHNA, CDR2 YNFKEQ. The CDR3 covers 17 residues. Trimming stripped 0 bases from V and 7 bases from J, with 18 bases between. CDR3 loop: CASSQDVAQAGVEKLFF. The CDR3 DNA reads TGTGCCAGCAGCCAAGATGTGGCACAGGCGGGAGTTGAAAAACTGTTTTTT.

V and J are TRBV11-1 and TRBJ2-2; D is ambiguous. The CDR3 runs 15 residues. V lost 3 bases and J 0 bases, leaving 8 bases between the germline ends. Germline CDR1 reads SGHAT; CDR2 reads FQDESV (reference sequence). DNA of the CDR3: TGTGCCAGCAGCTTCTCCCTAGCGAACACCGGGGAGCTGTTTTTT. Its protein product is CASSFSLANTGELFF.

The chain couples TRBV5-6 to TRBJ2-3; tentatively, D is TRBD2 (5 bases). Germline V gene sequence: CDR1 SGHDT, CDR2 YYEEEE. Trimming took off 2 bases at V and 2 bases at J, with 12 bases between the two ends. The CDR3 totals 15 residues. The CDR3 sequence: CASSLRRRYTDTQYF. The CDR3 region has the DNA TGTGCCAGCAGCTTACGGAGGAGATACACAGATACGCAGTATTTT.